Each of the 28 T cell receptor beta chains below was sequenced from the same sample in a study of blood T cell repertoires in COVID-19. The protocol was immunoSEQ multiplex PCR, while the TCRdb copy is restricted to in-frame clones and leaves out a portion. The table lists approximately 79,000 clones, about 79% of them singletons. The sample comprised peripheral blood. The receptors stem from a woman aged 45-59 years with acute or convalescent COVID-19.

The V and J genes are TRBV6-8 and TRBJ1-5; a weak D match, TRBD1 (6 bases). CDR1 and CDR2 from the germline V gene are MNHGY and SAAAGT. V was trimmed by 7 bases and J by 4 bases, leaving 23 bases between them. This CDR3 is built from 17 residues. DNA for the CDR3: TGTGCCAGCATCTCCTCCCTTACGGGGGGCGAAAATCAGCCCCAGCATTTT. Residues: CASISSLTGGENQPQHF.

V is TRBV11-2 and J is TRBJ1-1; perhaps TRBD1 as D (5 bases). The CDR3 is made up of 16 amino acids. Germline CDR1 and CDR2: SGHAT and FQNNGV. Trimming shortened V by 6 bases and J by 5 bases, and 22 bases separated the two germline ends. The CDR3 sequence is CASSLGGWGSQTEAFF. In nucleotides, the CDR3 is TGTGCCAGCAGTCTAGGTGGCTGGGGCAGCCAAACTGAAGCTTTCTTT.

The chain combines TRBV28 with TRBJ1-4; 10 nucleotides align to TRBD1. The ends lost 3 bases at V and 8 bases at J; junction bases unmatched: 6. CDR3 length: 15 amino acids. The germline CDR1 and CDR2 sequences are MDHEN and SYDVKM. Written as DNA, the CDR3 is TGTGCCAGCAGTTTCACTGGGACAGGGGCCGAAAAACTGTTTTTT. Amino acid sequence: CASSFTGTGAEKLFF.

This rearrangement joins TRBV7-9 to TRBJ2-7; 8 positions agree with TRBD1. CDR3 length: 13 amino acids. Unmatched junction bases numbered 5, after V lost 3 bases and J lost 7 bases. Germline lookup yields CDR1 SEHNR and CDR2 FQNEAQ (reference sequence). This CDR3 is CASSFPDRAEQYF. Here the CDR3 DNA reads TGTGCCAGCAGCTTCCCGGACAGGGCTGAGCAGTACTTC.

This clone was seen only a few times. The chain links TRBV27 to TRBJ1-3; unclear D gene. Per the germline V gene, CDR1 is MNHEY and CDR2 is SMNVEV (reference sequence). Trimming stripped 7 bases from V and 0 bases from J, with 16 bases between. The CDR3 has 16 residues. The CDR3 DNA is TGTGCCAGCAAACGAAACGACATGGTCTCTGGAAACACCATATATTTT. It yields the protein CASKRNDMVSGNTIYF.

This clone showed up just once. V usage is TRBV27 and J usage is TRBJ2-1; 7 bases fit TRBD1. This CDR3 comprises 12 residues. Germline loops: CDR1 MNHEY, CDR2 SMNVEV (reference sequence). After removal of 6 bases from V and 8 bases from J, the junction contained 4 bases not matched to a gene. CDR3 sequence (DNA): TGTGCCAGCAGCAAGGACAGGTATGAGCAGTTCTTC. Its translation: CASSKDRYEQFF.

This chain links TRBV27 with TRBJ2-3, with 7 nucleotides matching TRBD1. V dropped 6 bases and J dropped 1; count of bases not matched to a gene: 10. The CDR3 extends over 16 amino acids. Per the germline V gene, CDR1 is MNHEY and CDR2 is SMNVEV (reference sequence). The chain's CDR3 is CASSIFTGAGTDTQYF. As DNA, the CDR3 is TGTGCCAGCAGCATCTTTACAGGGGCGGGCACAGATACGCAGTATTTT.

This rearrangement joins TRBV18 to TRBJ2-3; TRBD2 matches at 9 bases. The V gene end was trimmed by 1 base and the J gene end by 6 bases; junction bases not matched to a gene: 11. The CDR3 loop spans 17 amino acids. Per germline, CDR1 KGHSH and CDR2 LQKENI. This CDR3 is CASSPLRRGGLVDTQYF. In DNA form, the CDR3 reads TGTGCCAGCTCACCACTGAGGCGGGGGGGCCTGGTGGATACGCAGTATTTT.

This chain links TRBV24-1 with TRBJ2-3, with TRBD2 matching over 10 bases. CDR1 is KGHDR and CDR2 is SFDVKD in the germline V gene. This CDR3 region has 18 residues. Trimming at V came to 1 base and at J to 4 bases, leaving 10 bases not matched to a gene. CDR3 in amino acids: CATSDFTGTSAISDTQYF. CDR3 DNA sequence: TGTGCCACCAGTGATTTCACCGGGACTAGCGCTATTTCAGATACGCAGTATTTT.

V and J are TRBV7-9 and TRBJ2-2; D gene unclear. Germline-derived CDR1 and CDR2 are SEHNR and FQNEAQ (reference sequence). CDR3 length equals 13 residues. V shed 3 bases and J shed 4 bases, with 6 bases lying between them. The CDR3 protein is CASSFDFTGELFF. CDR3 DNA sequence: TGTGCCAGCAGCTTCGACTTCACCGGGGAGCTGTTTTTT.

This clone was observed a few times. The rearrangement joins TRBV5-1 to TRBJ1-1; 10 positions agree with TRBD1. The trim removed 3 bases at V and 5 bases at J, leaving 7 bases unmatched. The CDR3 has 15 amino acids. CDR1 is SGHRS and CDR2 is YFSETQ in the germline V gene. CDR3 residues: CASSSWTGGRTEAFF. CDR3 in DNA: TGCGCCAGCAGCTCATGGACAGGGGGTAGGACTGAAGCTTTCTTT.

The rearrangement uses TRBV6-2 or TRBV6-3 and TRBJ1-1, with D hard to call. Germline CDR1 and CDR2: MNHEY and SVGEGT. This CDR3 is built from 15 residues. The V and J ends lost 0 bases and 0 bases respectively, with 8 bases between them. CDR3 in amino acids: CASSYSVRMNTEAFF. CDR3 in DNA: TGTGCCAGCAGTTACTCAGTCAGAATGAACACTGAAGCTTTCTTT.

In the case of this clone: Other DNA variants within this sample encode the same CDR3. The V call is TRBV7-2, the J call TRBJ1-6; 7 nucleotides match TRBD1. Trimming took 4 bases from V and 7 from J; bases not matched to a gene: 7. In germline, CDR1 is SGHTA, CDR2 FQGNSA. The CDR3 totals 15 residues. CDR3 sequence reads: CASSSRTGGNSPLHF. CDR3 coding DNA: TGTGCCAGCAGCTCCCGGACAGGAGGAAATTCACCCCTCCACTTT.

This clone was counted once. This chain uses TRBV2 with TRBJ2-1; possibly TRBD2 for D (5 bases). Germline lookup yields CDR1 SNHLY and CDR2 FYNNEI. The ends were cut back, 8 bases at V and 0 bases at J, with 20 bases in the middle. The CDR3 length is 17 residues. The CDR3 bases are TGTGCCAGCGGGTCGAGAGGGCGGCCTAGCTCCTACAATGAGCAGTTCTTC. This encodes CASGSRGRPSSYNEQFF. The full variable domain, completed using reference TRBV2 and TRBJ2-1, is EPEVTQTPSHQVTQMGQEVILRCVPISNHLYFYWYRQILGQKVEFLVSFYNNEISEKSEIFDDQFSVERPDGSNFTLKIRSTKLEDSAMYFCASGSRGRPSSYNEQFFGPGTRLTVL.

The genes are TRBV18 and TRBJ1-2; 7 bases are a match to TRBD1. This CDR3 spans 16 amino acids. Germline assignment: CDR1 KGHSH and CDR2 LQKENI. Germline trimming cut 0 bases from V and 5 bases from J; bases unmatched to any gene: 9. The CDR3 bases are TGTGCCAGCTCACCACCGGGACAGCCGTCCCCTTATGGCTACACCTTC. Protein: CASSPPGQPSPYGYTF.

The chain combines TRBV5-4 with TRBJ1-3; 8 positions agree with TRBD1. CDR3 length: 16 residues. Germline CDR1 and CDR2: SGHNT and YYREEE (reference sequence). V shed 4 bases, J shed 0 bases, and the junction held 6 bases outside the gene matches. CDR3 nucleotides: TGTGCCAGCAGCCTTCCGGGACAGGACTCTGGAAACACCATATATTTT. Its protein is CASSLPGQDSGNTIYF.

The CDR3 loop reads CASEYSGYEQYF. In nucleotides, the CDR3 is TGTGCCAGCGAATACTCCGGCTACGAGCAGTACTTC. This rearrangement joins TRBV2 to TRBJ2-7; unclear D gene. This CDR3 is built from 12 residues. CDR1 and CDR2 from the germline V gene are SNHLY and FYNNEI. The V and J ends lost 8 bases and 3 bases respectively, with 11 bases between them.

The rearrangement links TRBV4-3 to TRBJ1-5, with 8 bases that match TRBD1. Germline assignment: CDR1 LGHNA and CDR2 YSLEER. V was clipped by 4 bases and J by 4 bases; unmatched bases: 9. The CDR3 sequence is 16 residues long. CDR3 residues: CASSRRLDRANQPQHF. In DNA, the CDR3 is TGCGCCAGCAGCCGGAGATTGGACAGGGCGAATCAGCCCCAGCATTTT.

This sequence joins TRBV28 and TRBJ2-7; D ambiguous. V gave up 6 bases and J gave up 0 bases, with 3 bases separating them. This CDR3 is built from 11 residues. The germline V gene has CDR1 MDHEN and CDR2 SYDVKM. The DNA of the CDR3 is TGTGCCAGCAGCTTCTCCTACGAGCAGTACTTC. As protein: CASSFSYEQYF.

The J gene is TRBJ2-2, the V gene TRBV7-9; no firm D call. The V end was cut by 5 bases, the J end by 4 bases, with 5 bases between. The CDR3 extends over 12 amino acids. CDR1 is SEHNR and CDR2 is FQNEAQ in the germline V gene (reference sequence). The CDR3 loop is CASSLFTGELFF. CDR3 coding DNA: TGTGCCAGCAGCCTTTTCACCGGGGAGCTGTTTTTT.

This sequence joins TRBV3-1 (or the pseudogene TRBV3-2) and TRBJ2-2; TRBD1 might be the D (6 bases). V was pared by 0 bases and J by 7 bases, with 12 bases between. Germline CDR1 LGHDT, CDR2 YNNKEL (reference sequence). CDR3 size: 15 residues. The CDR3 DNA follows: TGTGCCAGCAGCCAAGATGCCAGGGGTAGCGGGGAGCTGTTTTTT. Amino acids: CASSQDARGSGELFF.

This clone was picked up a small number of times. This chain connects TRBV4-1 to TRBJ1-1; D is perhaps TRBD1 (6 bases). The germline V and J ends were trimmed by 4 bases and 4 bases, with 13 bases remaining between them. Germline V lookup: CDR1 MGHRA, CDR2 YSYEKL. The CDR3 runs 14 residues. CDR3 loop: CASSPPGGVTEAFF. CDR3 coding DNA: TGCGCCAGCAGCCCCCCGGGGGGCGTCACTGAAGCTTTCTTT.

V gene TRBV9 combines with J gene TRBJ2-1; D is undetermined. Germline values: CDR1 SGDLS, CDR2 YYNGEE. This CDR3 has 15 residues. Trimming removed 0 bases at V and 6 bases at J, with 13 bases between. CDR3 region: CASSVGPTVPNEQFF. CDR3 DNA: TGTGCCAGCAGCGTAGGCCCTACAGTCCCCAATGAGCAGTTCTTC.

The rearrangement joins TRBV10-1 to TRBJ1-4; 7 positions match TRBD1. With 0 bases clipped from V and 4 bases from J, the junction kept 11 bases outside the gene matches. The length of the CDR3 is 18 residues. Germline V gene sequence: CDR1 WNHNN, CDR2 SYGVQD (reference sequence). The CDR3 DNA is TGCGCCAGCAGTGAGTCCGACCCGAACAGGGGACGTAATGAAAAACTGTTTTTT. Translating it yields CASSESDPNRGRNEKLFF.

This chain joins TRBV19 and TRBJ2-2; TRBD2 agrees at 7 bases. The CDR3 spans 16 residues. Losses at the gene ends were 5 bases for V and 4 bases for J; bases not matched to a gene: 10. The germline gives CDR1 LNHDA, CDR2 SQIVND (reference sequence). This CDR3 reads CASSSRTSGATGELFF. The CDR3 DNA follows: TGTGCCAGTAGTTCCAGGACTAGTGGGGCCACCGGGGAGCTGTTTTTT.

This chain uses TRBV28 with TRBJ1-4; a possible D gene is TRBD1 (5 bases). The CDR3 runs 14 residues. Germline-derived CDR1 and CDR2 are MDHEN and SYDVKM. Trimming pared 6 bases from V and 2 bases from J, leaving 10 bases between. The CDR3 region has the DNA TGTGCCAGCAGATTGGCAGGGACTAATGAAAAACTGTTTTTT. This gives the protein CASRLAGTNEKLFF.

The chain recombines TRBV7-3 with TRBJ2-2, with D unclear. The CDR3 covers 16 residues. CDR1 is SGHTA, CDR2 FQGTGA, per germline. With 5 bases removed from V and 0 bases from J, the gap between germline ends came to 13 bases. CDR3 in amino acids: CASSPRWPANTGELFF. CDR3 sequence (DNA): TGTGCCAGCAGCCCCAGGTGGCCTGCGAACACCGGGGAGCTGTTTTTT.

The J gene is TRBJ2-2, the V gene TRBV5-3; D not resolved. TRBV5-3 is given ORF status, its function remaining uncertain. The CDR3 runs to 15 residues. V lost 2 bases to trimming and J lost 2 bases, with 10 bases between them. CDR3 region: CARSFRPFNTGELFF. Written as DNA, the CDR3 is TGTGCCAGAAGCTTCAGGCCCTTTAACACCGGGGAGCTGTTTTTT.